Below are 14 T cell receptor beta chains sequenced from a single sample in a study of T cells expressing NK-cell markers. TCRdb re-analyzed the 5' RACE reads; it lists each CDR3 protein once, without DNA. The sample has approximately 380,000 distinct CDR3 sequences. The material sequenced was blood T cells: a sorted CD56 or NKG2C T cell subset, CD4+ or CD8+ T cells, or bulk PBMC T cells (not recorded which). These receptor sequences come from a man aged 18-75 years in good health.

This chain uses TRBV10-3 with TRBJ2-7; TCRdb selects TRBD2, and the lack of DNA leaves this call unchecked. This CDR3 is 17 amino acids long. CDR1 ENHRY and CDR2 SYGVKD come from the germline V gene. This CDR3 is CAISEWLGSGDSYEQYF.

This rearrangement joins TRBV4-1 to TRBJ2-7. Per the germline V gene, CDR1 is MGHRA and CDR2 is YSYEKL. The CDR3 is made up of 12 amino acids. The CDR3 protein is CAKKSREYEQYF.

The gene calls are TRBV20-1 and TRBJ2-3; TCRdb's D gene call, TRBD1, goes unchecked for lack of DNA. Germline CDR1 is DFQATT and CDR2 is SNEGSKA (reference sequence). CDR3 length: 15 amino acids. CDR3 amino acids: CSAPRPRGGTDTQYF.

The chain is built from TRBV11-1 and TRBJ2-7; TCRdb's D call of TRBD1 is untestable without DNA. The CDR3 is made up of 16 amino acids. CDR1 is SGHAT, CDR2 FQDESV, per germline (reference sequence). The CDR3 here is CASSWGEGGSSYEQYF.

This chain joins TRBV6-1 and TRBJ1-5; TCRdb calls TRBD1, which cannot be checked without DNA. The CDR3 sequence is 14 residues long. CDR1 and CDR2 from the germline V gene are MNHNS and SASEGT. The CDR3 spells CASRPGILNQPQHF.

The chain has TRBV9 and TRBJ1-1; TCRdb proposes TRBD1, but this gene call is untestable without DNA. Germline CDR1 is SGDLS and CDR2 is YYNGEE. CDR3 size: 15 residues. The CDR3 here is CASSVDRGRIAEAFF.

This CDR3 reads CASSIQHYYEQYF. The V and J genes are TRBV19 and TRBJ2-7. CDR1 and CDR2 from the germline V gene are LNHDA and SQIVND (reference sequence). The CDR3 length is 13 residues.

This chain uses TRBV11-1 with TRBJ2-7; the TRBD1 assignment by TCRdb is unverifiable without DNA. CDR1 and CDR2 from the germline V gene are SGHAT and FQDESV (reference sequence). CDR3 length: 16 residues. The CDR3 region is CASSRILTGGIYEQYF.

This rearrangement joins TRBV3-1 to TRBJ2-1. This CDR3 comprises 16 residues. From germline, CDR1 is LGHDT and CDR2 YNNKEL (reference sequence). Here the CDR3 reads CASSQELGNRNNEQFF.

The chain couples TRBV6-1 to TRBJ1-3. CDR1 and CDR2 from the germline V gene are MNHNS and SASEGT. The CDR3 length is 14 residues. CDR3 residues: CAIYEYLWGNTIYF.

V is TRBV4-2 and J is TRBJ1-4; TCRdb designates TRBD1, a call that cannot be tested without DNA. This CDR3 is built from 16 residues. From germline, CDR1 is LGHNA and CDR2 YNFKEQ. This CDR3 reads CASSQVTAIFNEKLFF.

The chain joins TRBV6-2 or TRBV6-3 to TRBJ1-3. CDR3 length: 13 amino acids. Germline V lookup: CDR1 MNHEY, CDR2 SVGEGT. CDR3 protein: CASNFDGGNTIYF.

This sequence joins TRBV2 and TRBJ2-1; the TCRdb D gene call, TRBD2, has no DNA to confirm it. The CDR3 contains 14 residues. Per the germline V gene, CDR1 is SNHLY and CDR2 is FYNNEI. The CDR3 reads CASSAASSYNEQFF. Together with reference TRBV2 and TRBJ2-1, the CDR3 gives the full variable domain: EPEVTQTPSHQVTQMGQEVILRCVPISNHLYFYWYRQILGQKVEFLVSFYNNEISEKSEIFDDQFSVERPDGSNFTLKIRSTKLEDSAMYFCASSAASSYNEQFFGPGTRLTVL.

The chain carries TRBV4-2 and TRBJ2-7; without DNA, the TCRdb call of TRBD2 cannot be checked. The CDR3 contains 15 residues. The germline CDR1 and CDR2 sequences are LGHNA and YNFKEQ. The CDR3 here is CASSRGGQRSDEQYF.